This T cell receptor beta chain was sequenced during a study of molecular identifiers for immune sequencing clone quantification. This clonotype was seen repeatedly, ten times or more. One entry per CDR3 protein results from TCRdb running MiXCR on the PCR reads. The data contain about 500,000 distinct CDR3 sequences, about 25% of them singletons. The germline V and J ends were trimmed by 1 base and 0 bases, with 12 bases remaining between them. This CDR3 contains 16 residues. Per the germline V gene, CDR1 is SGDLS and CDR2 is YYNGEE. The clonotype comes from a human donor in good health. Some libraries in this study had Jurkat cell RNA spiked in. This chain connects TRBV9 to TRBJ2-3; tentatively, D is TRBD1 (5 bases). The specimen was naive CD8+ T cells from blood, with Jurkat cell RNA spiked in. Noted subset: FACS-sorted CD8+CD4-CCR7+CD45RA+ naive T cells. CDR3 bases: TGTGCCAGCAGCGTAAAGGGGATATCTAGCACAGATACGCAGTATTTT. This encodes CASSVKGISSTDTQYF.